These 24 T cell receptor beta chains share one sample of origin, sequenced in a study of blood T cell repertoires in COVID-19 (dated by TCRdb to 2018 to 2021). Library generation was performed with the immunoSEQ multiplex PCR assay. Imported from immuneACCESS, the table was reduced by TCRdb to in-frame sequences with V and J called. These copies leave out some clones; in studies compared against another copy, an unresolved V gene accounts for under half, and the cause of the remainder is not known. Within this sample are tens of thousands of clones, with roughly 81% of them counted one time only. The top ten clones comprise approximately 30% of the sample. Sequenced: peripheral blood. Receptor source: a woman aged 70-85 years with acute or convalescent COVID-19.

The chain recombines TRBV4-3 with TRBJ1-1; D call uncertain. The CDR3 extends over 15 amino acids. Germline loops: CDR1 LGHNA, CDR2 YSLEER. V shed 0 bases and J shed 3 bases, with 11 bases lying between them. The chain's CDR3 is CASSQDRRADTEAFF. Here the CDR3 DNA reads TGCGCCAGCAGCCAAGATCGGAGGGCGGACACTGAAGCTTTCTTT.

The genes are TRBV5-1 and TRBJ1-1, with a weak D call TRBD1 (5 bases). CDR1 and CDR2 (germline): SGHRS, YFSETQ. CDR3 length: 14 amino acids. V was shortened by 4 bases and J by 5 bases, with 15 bases between the two germline ends. CDR3 in amino acids: CASSGGLGGTEAFF. As DNA, the CDR3 is TGCGCCAGCAGCGGGGGTCTGGGGGGAACTGAAGCTTTCTTT.

The chain employs TRBV5-1 and TRBJ2-7; the D gene is possibly TRBD1 (5 bases). V lost 4 bases to trimming and J lost 4 bases, with 21 bases between them. CDR1 and CDR2 (germline): SGHRS, YFSETQ. This CDR3 comprises 16 residues. The CDR3 loop is CASSPLGLRQTYEQYF. CDR3 DNA: TGCGCCAGCAGCCCATTGGGGCTCCGACAGACGTACGAGCAGTACTTC.

This clone was detected once. V and J are TRBV2 and TRBJ1-1; 10 bases align to TRBD1. Germline V lookup: CDR1 SNHLY, CDR2 FYNNEI. Trimming cost V 6 bases and J 6 bases; bases outside gene matches: 10. The CDR3 has 15 residues. The CDR3 DNA follows: TGTGCCAGCAGCCTGGACAGGGGGGATGTCGCTGAAGCTTTCTTT. Protein sequence: CASSLDRGDVAEAFF.

The chain recombines TRBV7-3 with TRBJ1-6; the match to TRBD1 covers 9 bases. The CDR3 runs to 15 residues. V gave up 2 bases and J gave up 9 bases; unmatched junction bases: 5. CDR1 is SGHTA, CDR2 FQGTGA, per germline. CDR3 sequence reads: CASSLRGQGTSPLHF. The CDR3 region has the DNA TGTGCCAGCAGCTTACGTGGACAGGGGACTTCACCCCTCCACTTT.

This clone was observed a few times. This chain connects TRBV5-1 to TRBJ1-4; D perhaps matches TRBD1 (5 bases). The germline V and J ends were trimmed by 4 bases and 0 bases, with 10 bases remaining between them. Germline CDR1 and CDR2: SGHRS and YFSETQ. There are 15 residues in the CDR3. The CDR3 bases are TGCGCCAGCAGCGTCGACAGTGCAACTAATGAAAAACTGTTTTTT. Protein: CASSVDSATNEKLFF.

The chain employs TRBV20-1 and TRBJ2-7, with TRBD1 matching over 7 bases. The CDR3 runs 11 residues. With V trimmed by 6 bases and J by 4 bases, 3 bases remained unmatched. Germline V gives CDR1 DFQATT, CDR2 SNEGSKA (reference sequence). CDR3: CSAQTGYEQYF. Here the CDR3 DNA reads TGCAGTGCCCAGACAGGGTACGAGCAGTACTTC.

V and J are TRBV3-1 (or the pseudogene TRBV3-2) and TRBJ2-7; TRBD2 is a possible D gene (6 bases). The CDR3 extends over 15 amino acids. V lost 4 bases and J 2 bases, leaving 15 bases between the germline ends. Germline assignment: CDR1 LGHDT and CDR2 YNNKEL (reference sequence). The CDR3 nucleotides are TGTGCCAGCAGCCCCTGGGCGGGGCCGCCCTACGAGCAGTACTTC. This codes for CASSPWAGPPYEQYF.

About this clone: A read error may account for a junction end that differs from germline. This rearrangement joins TRBV4-3 to TRBJ2-5; 11 nucleotides align to TRBD2. The CDR3 totals 16 residues. Germline V gene data show CDR1 as LGHNA and CDR2 as YSLEER. For the CDR3, the DNA is TGCGCCAGCAGCCAAGACGTAGCGGGGGGGCAAGTGACCCAGTACTTC. Translation gives CASSQDVAGGQVTQYF.

The gene calls are TRBV11-2 and TRBJ2-1; the match to TRBD1 covers 11 bases. The germline V gene has CDR1 SGHAT and CDR2 FQNNGV. V lost 3 bases, J lost 8 bases, and 6 bases stayed unmatched. The CDR3 covers 15 residues. CDR3 residues: CASSFGQGASDEQFF. The CDR3 nucleotides read TGTGCCAGCAGCTTCGGACAGGGGGCATCGGATGAGCAGTTCTTC. Complete variable domain (other parts from reference TRBV11-2 and TRBJ2-1): EAGVAQSPRYKIIEKRQSVAFWCNPISGHATLYWYQQILGQGPKLLIQFQNNGVVDDSQLPKDRFSAERLKGVDSTLKIQPAKLEDSAVYLCASSFGQGASDEQFFGPGTRLTVL.

J is TRBJ2-3 and V is TRBV5-1; weak D call: TRBD1 (6 bases). The CDR3 covers 15 residues. V dropped 0 bases and J dropped 2 bases, with 10 bases sitting between them. From germline, CDR1 is SGHRS and CDR2 YFSETQ. For the CDR3, the DNA is TGCGCCAGCAGCTTGGGCAGGGGATACACAGATACGCAGTATTTT. It translates to CASSLGRGYTDTQYF.

The CDR3 here is CSASSTSGGRETQYF. The DNA of the CDR3 is TGCAGTGCTAGTTCCACTAGCGGGGGACGAGAGACCCAGTACTTC. V gene TRBV20-1 combines with J gene TRBJ2-5; 11 bases fit TRBD2. The ends lost 3 bases at V and 4 bases at J; junction bases unmatched: 7. Germline V gives CDR1 DFQATT, CDR2 SNEGSKA (reference sequence). This CDR3 has 15 amino acids.

The V call is TRBV20-1, the J call TRBJ2-5; 8 bases line up with TRBD2. The junction had 6 bases not matched to a gene; V was cut back by 3 bases and J by 0 bases. Germline V gene sequence: CDR1 DFQATT, CDR2 SNEGSKA (reference sequence). The CDR3 has 15 amino acids. For the CDR3, the DNA is TGCAGTGCTAGTCGGGCTAGCGGGCACCAAGAGACCCAGTACTTC. This sequence encodes CSASRASGHQETQYF.

The V and J genes are TRBV25-1 and TRBJ2-5, with D hard to call. The V gene's germline CDR1 is MGHDK and CDR2 SYGVNS. The CDR3 extends over 12 amino acids. Trimming removed 7 bases at V and 2 bases at J, with 8 bases between. DNA for the CDR3: TGTGCCAGCACCGGTAATCAAGAGACCCAGTACTTC. Translating gives CASTGNQETQYF.

This rearrangement joins TRBV4-2 to TRBJ1-5; 9 nucleotides align to TRBD1. Losses at the gene ends were 0 bases for V and 4 bases for J; bases not matched to a gene: 7. Germline CDR1 LGHNA, CDR2 YNFKEQ. The CDR3 has 17 residues. This chain's CDR3 is CASSQDSTGGVNQPQHF. CDR3 nucleotides: TGTGCCAGCAGCCAAGATTCGACAGGGGGGGTAAATCAGCCCCAGCATTTT.

The V gene is TRBV11-3, the J gene TRBJ1-6; 8 nucleotides line up with TRBD1. V gave up 5 bases and J gave up 9 bases; unmatched junction bases: 3. The CDR3 has 13 amino acids. CDR1 and CDR2 (germline): SGHNT, YENEEA. The CDR3 nucleotides are TGTGCCAGCAGCCCGGGACAGGCTTCACCCCTCCACTTT. Amino acids: CASSPGQASPLHF.

The chain combines TRBV27 with TRBJ1-6; the match to TRBD1 covers 9 bases. Germline V lookup: CDR1 MNHEY, CDR2 SMNVEV (reference sequence). Trimming cost V 3 bases and J 5 bases; bases outside gene matches: 11. This CDR3 comprises 18 residues. CDR3 DNA sequence: TGTGCCAGCAGTTTGAGGTGGGGGACAGGGAAGGATAATTCACCCCTCCACTTT. Translated, it gives CASSLRWGTGKDNSPLHF.

The CDR3 loop reads CASSLGGRGSGYTF. DNA of the CDR3: TGTGCCAGCAGCTTGGGGGGCAGGGGGAGTGGCTACACCTTC. The chain is built from TRBV5-4 and TRBJ1-2; 7 bases agree with TRBD1. The CDR3 is made up of 14 amino acids. V shed 0 bases, J shed 7 bases, and the junction held 6 bases outside the gene matches. Germline loops: CDR1 SGHNT, CDR2 YYREEE (reference sequence).

The chain employs TRBV19 and TRBJ2-2, with D hard to call. Trimming left V 5 bases short and J 6 bases short, with 10 bases between. Germline lookup yields CDR1 LNHDA and CDR2 SQIVND (reference sequence). The CDR3 consists of 13 residues. Written as DNA, the CDR3 is TGTGCCAGTAGTCCCCAGGTCCCCGGGGAGCTGTTTTTT. Encoded protein: CASSPQVPGELFF. Complete variable domain (other parts from reference TRBV19 and TRBJ2-2): DGGITQSPKYLFRKEGQNVTLSCEQNLNHDAMYWYRQDPGQGLRLIYYSQIVNDFQKGDIAEGYSVSREKKESFPLTVTSAQKNPTAFYLCASSPQVPGELFFGEGSRLTVL.

V gene TRBV15 combines with J gene TRBJ1-6; TRBD1 matches at 7 bases. Germline-derived CDR1 and CDR2 are LNHNV and YYDKDF (reference sequence). The CDR3 has 16 amino acids. V shed 2 bases, J shed 6 bases, and the junction held 7 bases outside the gene matches. DNA of the CDR3: TGTGCCACCAGCAGATCACGGGACAGCAGTAATTCACCCCTCCACTTT. Translated, it gives CATSRSRDSSNSPLHF.

This clone was observed once. V and J are TRBV11-1 and TRBJ1-1; possibly TRBD1 for D (6 bases). CDR1 SGHAT and CDR2 FQDESV come from the germline V gene (reference sequence). The CDR3 consists of 14 residues. Deletions cut 3 bases from V and 3 bases from J, with 11 bases between. The CDR3 loop is CASSFRGADTEAFF. In DNA, the CDR3 is TGTGCCAGCAGCTTTCGGGGGGCGGACACTGAAGCTTTCTTT.

The chain employs TRBV7-9 and TRBJ1-1; D is ambiguous. This CDR3 region has 14 residues. Germline CDR1 SEHNR, CDR2 FQNEAQ (reference sequence). V dropped 2 bases and J dropped 4 bases, with 11 bases sitting between them. CDR3 loop: CASSLLPTGTEAFF. Written as DNA, the CDR3 is TGTGCCAGCAGCTTACTTCCGACGGGCACTGAAGCTTTCTTT.

This clone was counted only a few times. The CDR3 DNA reads TGTGCCATCAGTGAGTCCGGGACAGGGGGATTGGTCCAGCATTTT. Its translation: CAISESGTGGLVQHF. The V call is TRBV10-3, the J call TRBJ1-5; TRBD1 aligns across 11 bases. This CDR3 has 15 residues. Germline CDR1 and CDR2: ENHRY and SYGVKD. The J segment lost 12 bases and the V segment lost 0 bases, leaving 7 bases of the junction unmatched.

The chain carries TRBV3-1 (or the pseudogene TRBV3-2) and TRBJ2-1; 7 bases line up with TRBD2. Germline V CDR1 and CDR2: LGHDT, YNNKEL (reference sequence). CDR3 length: 17 residues. After removal of 5 bases from V and 2 bases from J, the junction contained 12 bases not matched to a gene. The chain's CDR3 is CASSAPHAGAAYNEQFF. The CDR3 bases are TGTGCCAGCAGCGCTCCGCATGCGGGAGCGGCCTACAATGAGCAGTTCTTC.